This T cell receptor (beta chain) is from a study of shared clonotypes between healthy human individuals. Background on the study: CD4 naive and memory got three plates each, CD8 naive two, CD8 memory one. Study-wide results and caveats: The study sampled only blood, and tissue repertoires likely differ. With a few donors compared, 4% to 5% of naive CD4 clonotypes were shared.

The assay was immunoSEQ multiplex PCR, and TCRdb's table has in-frame clones only and misses some. The data contain about 1.1 million clones, about 80% of them singletons. This clone turned up a few times. Its specificity is unknown. Trimming stripped 1 base from V and 1 base from J, with 4 bases between. The germline V gene has CDR1 GTSNPN and CDR2 SVGIG (reference sequence). The CDR3 sequence is 12 residues long. The chain couples TRBV30 to TRBJ1-1, with D uncertain. This sequence was found in a man in his late teens or twenties in good health. Some clones in this sample may be carry-over from other donors' samples. What was sequenced was memory CD4+ T cells from PBMCs. The subset here: CD45RA-negative fraction. CDR3 nucleotide sequence: TGTGCCTGGAGTGGGGGGAACACTGAAGCTTTCTTT. Translating gives CAWSGGNTEAFF.